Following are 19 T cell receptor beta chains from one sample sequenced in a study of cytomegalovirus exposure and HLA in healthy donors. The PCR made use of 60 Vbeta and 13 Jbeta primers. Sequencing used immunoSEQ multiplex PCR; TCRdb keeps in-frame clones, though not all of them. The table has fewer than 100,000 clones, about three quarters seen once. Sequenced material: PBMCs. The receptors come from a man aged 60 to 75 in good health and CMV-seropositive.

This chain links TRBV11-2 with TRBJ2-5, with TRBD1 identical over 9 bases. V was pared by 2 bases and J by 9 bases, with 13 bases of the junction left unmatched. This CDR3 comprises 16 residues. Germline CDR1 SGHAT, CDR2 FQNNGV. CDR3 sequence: CASSLSGTGTKGAQYF. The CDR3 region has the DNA TGTGCCAGCAGCTTATCCGGGACAGGGACGAAGGGGGCCCAGTACTTC.

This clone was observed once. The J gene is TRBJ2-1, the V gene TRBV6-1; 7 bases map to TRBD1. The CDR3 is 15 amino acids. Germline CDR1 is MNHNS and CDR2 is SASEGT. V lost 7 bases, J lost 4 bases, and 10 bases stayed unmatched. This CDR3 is CASTAYRDRYNEQFF. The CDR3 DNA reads TGTGCCAGCACCGCTTACCGGGACAGATACAATGAGCAGTTCTTC.

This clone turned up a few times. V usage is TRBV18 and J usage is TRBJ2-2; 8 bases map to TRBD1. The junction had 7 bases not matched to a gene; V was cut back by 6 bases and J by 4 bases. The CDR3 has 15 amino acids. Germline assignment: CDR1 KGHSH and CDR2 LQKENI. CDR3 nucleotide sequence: TGTGCCAGCTCCCAGTTGGGGACAGGCACCGGGGAGCTGTTTTTT. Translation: CASSQLGTGTGELFF. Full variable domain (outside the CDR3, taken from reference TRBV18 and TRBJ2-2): NAGVMQNPRHLVRRRGQEARLRCSPMKGHSHVYWYRQLPEEGLKFMVYLQKENIIDESGMPKERFSAEFPKEGPSILRIQQVVRGDSAAYFCASSQLGTGTGELFFGEGSRLTVL.

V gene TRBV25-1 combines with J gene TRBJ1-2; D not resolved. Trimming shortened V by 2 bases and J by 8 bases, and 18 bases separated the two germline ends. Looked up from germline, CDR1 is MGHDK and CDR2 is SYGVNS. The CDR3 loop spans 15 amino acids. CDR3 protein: CASSEGRSPSLGYTF. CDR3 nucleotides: TGTGCCAGCAGTGAAGGGAGGTCCCCTAGCCTAGGCTACACCTTC.

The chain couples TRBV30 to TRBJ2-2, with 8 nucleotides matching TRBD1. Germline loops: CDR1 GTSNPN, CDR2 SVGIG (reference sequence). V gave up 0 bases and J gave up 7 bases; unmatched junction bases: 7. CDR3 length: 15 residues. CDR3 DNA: TGTGCCTGGAGTGTAACGGACAGGGACGTCGGGGAGCTGTTTTTT. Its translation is CAWSVTDRDVGELFF.

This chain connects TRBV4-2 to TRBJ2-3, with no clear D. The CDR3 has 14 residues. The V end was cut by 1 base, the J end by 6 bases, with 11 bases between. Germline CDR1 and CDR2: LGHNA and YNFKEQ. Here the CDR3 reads CASSQAQVRDTQYF. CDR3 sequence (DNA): TGTGCCAGCAGCCAAGCGCAGGTCCGGGATACGCAGTATTTT.

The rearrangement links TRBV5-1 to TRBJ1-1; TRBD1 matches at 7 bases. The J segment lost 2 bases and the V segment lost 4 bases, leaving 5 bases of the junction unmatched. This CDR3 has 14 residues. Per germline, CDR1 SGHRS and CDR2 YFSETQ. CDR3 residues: CASSPGQTNTEAFF. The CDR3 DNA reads TGCGCCAGCAGCCCGGGACAGACCAACACTGAAGCTTTCTTT.

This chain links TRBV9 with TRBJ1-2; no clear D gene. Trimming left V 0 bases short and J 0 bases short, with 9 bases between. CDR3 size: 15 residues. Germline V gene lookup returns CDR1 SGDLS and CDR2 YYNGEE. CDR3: CASSVEQTSNYGYTF. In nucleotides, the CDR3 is TGTGCCAGCAGCGTAGAACAGACATCTAACTATGGCTACACCTTC. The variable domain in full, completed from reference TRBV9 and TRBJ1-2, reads DSGVTQTPKHLITATGQRVTLRCSPRSGDLSVYWYQQSLDQGLQFLIQYYNGEERAKGNILERFSAQQFPDLHSELNLSSLELGDSALYFCASSVEQTSNYGYTFGSGTRLTVV.

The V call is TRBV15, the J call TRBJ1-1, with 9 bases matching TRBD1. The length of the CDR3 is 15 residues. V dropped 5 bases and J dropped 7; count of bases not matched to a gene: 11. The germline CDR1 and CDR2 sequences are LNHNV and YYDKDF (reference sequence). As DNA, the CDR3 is TGTGCCACCAGCGCCGGACAGGGGAATAATGATGAAGCTTTCTTT. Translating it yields CATSAGQGNNDEAFF.

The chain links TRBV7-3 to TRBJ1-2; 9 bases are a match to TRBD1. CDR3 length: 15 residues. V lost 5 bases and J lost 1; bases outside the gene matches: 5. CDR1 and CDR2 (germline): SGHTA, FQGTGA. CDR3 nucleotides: TGTGCCAGCAGCCCCGGGACAGGGTTTAACTATGGCTACACCTTC. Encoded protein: CASSPGTGFNYGYTF.

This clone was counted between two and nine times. Here the CDR3 reads CASSPLRGGTEAFF. The CDR3 DNA is TGTGCCAGCAGCCCCCTGAGGGGGGGCACTGAAGCTTTCTTT. The chain joins TRBV7-9 to TRBJ1-1; D is possibly TRBD1 (6 bases). Germline V gives CDR1 SEHNR, CDR2 FQNEAQ (reference sequence). Trimming removed 5 bases from V and 4 bases from J, with 14 bases in between. This CDR3 is 14 amino acids long.

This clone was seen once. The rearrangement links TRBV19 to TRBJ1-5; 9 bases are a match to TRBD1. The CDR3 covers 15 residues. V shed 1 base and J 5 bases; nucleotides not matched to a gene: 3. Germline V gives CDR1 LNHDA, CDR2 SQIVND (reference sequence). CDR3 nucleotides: TGTGCCAGTAGTATAGGGAGACAGGGGGATCAGCCCCAGCATTTT. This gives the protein CASSIGRQGDQPQHF. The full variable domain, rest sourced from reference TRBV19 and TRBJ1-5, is DGGITQSPKYLFRKEGQNVTLSCEQNLNHDAMYWYRQDPGQGLRLIYYSQIVNDFQKGDIAEGYSVSREKKESFPLTVTSAQKNPTAFYLCASSIGRQGDQPQHFGDGTRLSIL.

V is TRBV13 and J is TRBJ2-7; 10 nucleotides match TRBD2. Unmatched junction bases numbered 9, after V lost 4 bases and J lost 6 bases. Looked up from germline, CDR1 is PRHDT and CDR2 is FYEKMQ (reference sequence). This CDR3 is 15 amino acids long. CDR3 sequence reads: CASSSQRGGLREQYF. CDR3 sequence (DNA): TGTGCCAGCAGCTCGCAGCGGGGGGGCCTTCGCGAGCAGTACTTC.

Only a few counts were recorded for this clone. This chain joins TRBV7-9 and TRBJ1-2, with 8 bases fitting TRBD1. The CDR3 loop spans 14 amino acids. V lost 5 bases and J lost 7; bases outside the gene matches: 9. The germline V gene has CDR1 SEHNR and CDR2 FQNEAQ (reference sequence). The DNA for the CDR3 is TGTGCCAGCAGCACAGGACAGGGAATAAGTGGCTACACCTTC. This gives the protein CASSTGQGISGYTF.

This CDR3 is CASSLGTSSYEQYF. The CDR3, as DNA: TGTGCCAGCTCACTGGGGACTAGCTCCTACGAGCAGTACTTC. The rearrangement uses TRBV18 and TRBJ2-7; TRBD2 matches 8 bases. The CDR3 contains 14 residues. Trimming cost V 4 bases and J 0 bases; bases outside gene matches: 2. CDR1 is KGHSH, CDR2 LQKENI, per germline. Using reference TRBV18 and TRBJ2-7 for the parts outside the CDR3, the full variable domain is NAGVMQNPRHLVRRRGQEARLRCSPMKGHSHVYWYRQLPEEGLKFMVYLQKENIIDESGMPKERFSAEFPKEGPSILRIQQVVRGDSAAYFCASSLGTSSYEQYFGPGTRLTVT.

The CDR3 region is CASSQEDRVYYGYTF. DNA of the CDR3: TGTGCCAGCAGCCAAGAGGACAGGGTCTACTATGGCTACACCTTC. The rearrangement uses TRBV4-2 and TRBJ1-2; 8 bases are a match to TRBD1. Trimming cost V 0 bases and J 3 bases; bases outside gene matches: 3. The CDR3 covers 15 residues. CDR1 is LGHNA and CDR2 is YNFKEQ in the germline V gene.

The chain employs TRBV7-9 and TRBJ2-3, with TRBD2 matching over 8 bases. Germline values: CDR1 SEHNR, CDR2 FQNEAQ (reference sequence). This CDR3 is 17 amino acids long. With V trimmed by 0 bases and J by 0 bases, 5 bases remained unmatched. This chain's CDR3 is CASSLAVGGVSTDTQYF. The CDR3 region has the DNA TGTGCCAGCAGCTTAGCGGTCGGGGGGGTAAGCACAGATACGCAGTATTTT.

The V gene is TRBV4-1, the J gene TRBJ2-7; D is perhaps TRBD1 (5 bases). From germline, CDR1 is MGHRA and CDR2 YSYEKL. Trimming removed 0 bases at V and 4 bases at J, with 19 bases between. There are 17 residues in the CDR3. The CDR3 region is CASSQETPPSQVYEQYF. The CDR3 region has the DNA TGCGCCAGCAGCCAAGAGACCCCCCCTTCACAGGTGTACGAGCAGTACTTC.

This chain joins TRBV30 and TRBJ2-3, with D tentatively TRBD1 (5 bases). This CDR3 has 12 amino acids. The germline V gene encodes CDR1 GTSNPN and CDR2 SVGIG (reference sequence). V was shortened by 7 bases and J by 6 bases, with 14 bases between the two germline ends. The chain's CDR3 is CALSMQGDTQYF. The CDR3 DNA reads TGTGCCTTATCTATGCAGGGTGATACGCAGTATTTT.